The 32 T cell receptor beta chains below all came from one sample that was sequenced in a study of post-analysis software for immune sequencing data. Researchers reported that TCR beta cDNA libraries carried unique molecular identifiers. One entry per CDR3 protein results from TCRdb running MiXCR on the PCR reads. The table has roughly 620,000 distinct CDR3 sequences, roughly 45% seen once. These receptors are not linked to any known antigen. General study findings and limits: With TRBV5-6, TRBV5-1 and TRBV20-1 included, about five TRBV segments were more frequent in patients than in controls.

The sample taken for sequencing was blood. The receptors were sampled from a girl aged 5-17 years with multiple sclerosis.

This clonotype has a count of ten or more. The chain couples TRBV7-6 to TRBJ2-3, with D perhaps matching TRBD2 (5 bases). The CDR3 runs to 14 residues. Germline V gene sequence: CDR1 SGHVS, CDR2 FNYEAQ. Trimming cost V 4 bases and J 2 bases, with 10 bases left between them. Here the CDR3 reads CASSSGGSTDTQYF. The CDR3 bases are TGTGCCAGCAGCTCTGGAGGTTCCACAGATACGCAGTATTTT.

The rearrangement joins TRBV10-3 to TRBJ2-1, with D possibly TRBD2 on 6 matching bases. Trimming stripped 7 bases from V and 7 bases from J, with 14 bases between. CDR1 ENHRY and CDR2 SYGVKD come from the germline V gene. This CDR3 has 13 amino acids. CDR3 residues: CAIKRASDNEQFF. The CDR3 nucleotides read TGTGCCATCAAAAGAGCTAGCGATAATGAGCAGTTCTTC.

The chain joins TRBV11-2 to TRBJ2-5; 11 bases are shared with TRBD1. The end of the DNA aligns better with TRBJ2-7, so the J call may be wrong. CDR3 length: 15 residues. Germline V CDR1 and CDR2: SGHAT, FQNNGV. CDR3: CASSKGTGTGGEQYF. Here the CDR3 DNA reads TGTGCCAGCAGTAAAGGAACCGGGACAGGGGGCGAGCAGTACTTC.

CDR3 loop: CASRGTIMYQETQYF. The CDR3 bases are TGCGCCAGCAGGGGGACAATAATGTACCAAGAGACCCAGTACTTC. The chain carries TRBV5-1 and TRBJ2-5; D possibly corresponds to TRBD1 (6 bases). CDR3 size: 15 residues. The V gene's germline CDR1 is SGHRS and CDR2 YFSETQ. Trimming removed 5 bases at V and 0 bases at J, with 14 bases between.

V and J are TRBV20-1 and TRBJ2-7; 9 bases agree with TRBD2. CDR1 is DFQATT and CDR2 is SNEGSKA in the germline V gene (reference sequence). The CDR3 loop spans 15 amino acids. The V gene end was trimmed by 6 bases and the J gene end by 7 bases; junction bases not matched to a gene: 16. CDR3 nucleotide sequence: TGCAGTGCCGCCCCCCTAGCGGGGTTCGGTAGAGAGCAGTACTTC. It translates to CSAAPLAGFGREQYF.

V and J are TRBV12-3 or TRBV12-4 and TRBJ1-2; tentatively, D is TRBD1 (5 bases). This CDR3 has 11 residues. The V and J ends lost 5 bases and 7 bases respectively, with 8 bases between them. CDR3 sequence: CASSDQGGYTF. CDR3 coding DNA: TGTGCCAGCAGTGATCAGGGTGGCTACACCTTC.

This clonotype was recorded only once. The V gene is TRBV5-1, the J gene TRBJ2-7; 7 nucleotides align to TRBD1. The length of the CDR3 is 15 residues. Germline assignment: CDR1 SGHRS and CDR2 YFSETQ. The junction had 7 bases not matched to a gene; V was cut back by 0 bases and J by 4 bases. As DNA, the CDR3 is TGCGCCAGCAGCTTGGGACAGGGCGGTGGGTACGAGCAGTACTTC. It yields the protein CASSLGQGGGYEQYF.

The chain joins TRBV11-2 to TRBJ2-1; no clear D. This CDR3 is built from 12 residues. CDR1 SGHAT and CDR2 FQNNGV come from the germline V gene. V gave up 0 bases and J gave up 9 bases, with 6 bases separating them. CDR3 in amino acids: CASSLDRSEQFF. Here the CDR3 DNA reads TGTGCCAGCAGCTTAGACAGAAGTGAGCAGTTCTTC.

A single count supports this clonotype. The rearrangement links TRBV7-9 to TRBJ2-7; 10 positions agree with TRBD1. This CDR3 region has 15 residues. V lost 5 bases to trimming and J lost 3 bases; unmatched junction nucleotides: 7. Germline V gene data show CDR1 as SEHNR and CDR2 as FQNEAQ (reference sequence). The CDR3 sequence is CASSLQGTGDYEQYF. The DNA of the CDR3 is TGTGCCAGCAGCCTCCAGGGGACAGGGGACTACGAGCAGTACTTC.

This clonotype was counted between two and nine times. The genes are TRBV10-3 and TRBJ2-6; D is possibly TRBD2 (6 bases). V lost 8 bases to trimming and J lost 0 bases, with 14 bases between them. The CDR3 is made up of 16 amino acids. From germline, CDR1 is ENHRY and CDR2 SYGVKD. The CDR3 DNA reads TGTGCCATCGGACGGGGAGGCCCCTCTGGGGCCAACGTCCTGACTTTC. Amino acids: CAIGRGGPSGANVLTF.

This sequence joins TRBV4-1 and TRBJ2-1; 8 bases align to TRBD1. The CDR3 runs to 15 residues. Germline CDR1 MGHRA, CDR2 YSYEKL. V shed 3 bases and J 9 bases; nucleotides not matched to a gene: 10. The CDR3 is CASSHQKQGGAEQFF. The CDR3 nucleotides are TGCGCCAGCAGCCACCAGAAACAGGGGGGAGCTGAGCAGTTCTTC.

The chain recombines TRBV2 with TRBJ2-6; D might be TRBD1 (6 bases). CDR1 SNHLY and CDR2 FYNNEI come from the germline V gene. With 4 bases removed from V and 0 bases from J, the gap between germline ends came to 13 bases. This CDR3 comprises 17 residues. In DNA, the CDR3 is TGTGCCAGCAGTGGTGCGACAGGCCTCTCTGGGGCCAACGTCCTGACTTTC. Its translation is CASSGATGLSGANVLTF.

This clonotype was recorded a few times. The V and J genes are TRBV5-1 and TRBJ2-4; tentative D call: TRBD2 (5 bases). The germline V gene has CDR1 SGHRS and CDR2 YFSETQ. This CDR3 comprises 18 residues. The V end was cut by 4 bases, the J end by 3 bases, with 23 bases between. Here the CDR3 DNA reads TGCGCCAGCAGCCCTAGCCTTCGACCAGCTTTTGGCAAAAACATTCAGTACTTC. Encoded protein: CASSPSLRPAFGKNIQYF.

The rearrangement uses TRBV10-3 and TRBJ2-3; D may be TRBD2 (7 bases). The CDR3 has 16 residues. Trimming shortened V by 3 bases and J by 2 bases, and 15 bases separated the two germline ends. Germline CDR1 reads ENHRY; CDR2 reads SYGVKD. CDR3 protein: CAISDRAGADTDTQYF. The DNA for the CDR3 is TGTGCCATCAGTGATCGGGCGGGGGCCGACACAGATACGCAGTATTTT.

In this sample, this clonotype turned up a few times. This chain connects TRBV4-1 to TRBJ1-1; unclear D gene. Germline CDR1 MGHRA, CDR2 YSYEKL. The CDR3 covers 15 residues. The V and J ends lost 3 bases and 1 base respectively, with 12 bases between them. In DNA form, the CDR3 reads TGCGCCAGCAGCCAGGGCAGGCTGGCGAACACTGAAGCTTTCTTT. Encoded protein: CASSQGRLANTEAFF.

This clonotype was seen only a few times. The chain combines TRBV12-3 or TRBV12-4 with TRBJ2-1; 8 bases line up with TRBD2. The CDR3 is 14 residues long. Trimming at V came to 5 bases and at J to 12 bases, leaving 12 bases not matched to a gene. Here the CDR3 reads CASSRGTSLFGQFF. DNA of the CDR3: TGTGCCAGCAGTCGCGGGACTAGTCTTTTCGGGCAGTTCTTC.

This clonotype showed up just once. This sequence joins TRBV12-3 or TRBV12-4 and TRBJ2-5, with 7 bases that match TRBD2. CDR3 length equals 14 residues. V lost 6 bases to trimming and J lost 7 bases; unmatched junction nucleotides: 11. CDR3 nucleotides: TGTGCCAGCAGCCCCTCCGGGGGGAAAGGGACCCAGTACTTC. Its protein is CASSPSGGKGTQYF.

The chain links TRBV2 to TRBJ2-5; TRBD2 agrees at 7 bases. CDR1 is SNHLY and CDR2 is FYNNEI in the germline V gene. V dropped 10 bases and J dropped 5; count of bases not matched to a gene: 7. This CDR3 spans 12 amino acids. For the CDR3, the DNA is TGTGCCACCCTGGGGGGGGAGGAGACCCAGTACTTC. It yields the protein CATLGGEETQYF.

The chain links TRBV13 to TRBJ2-5; weak D call: TRBD1 (6 bases). Near its end, the DNA agrees better with TRBJ2-7, so the J call may be wrong. The CDR3 is 15 residues long. CDR1 and CDR2 from the germline V gene are PRHDT and FYEKMQ (reference sequence). CDR3 in amino acids: CASSFWGIAGDEQYF. The CDR3 nucleotides read TGTGCCAGCAGCTTTTGGGGGATAGCAGGGGACGAGCAGTACTTC.

This clonotype was detected only a few times. The chain links TRBV5-1 to TRBJ2-1, with D hard to call. The V and J ends lost 4 bases and 12 bases respectively, with 17 bases between them. This CDR3 contains 13 residues. Germline V gene lookup returns CDR1 SGHRS and CDR2 YFSETQ. The CDR3 bases are TGCGCCAGCAGCCCCATACTCCGGTCGGGGCAGTTCTTC. As protein: CASSPILRSGQFF.

The chain combines TRBV12-3 or TRBV12-4 with TRBJ1-2, with 10 nucleotides matching TRBD1. The CDR3 covers 16 residues. J was trimmed by 7 bases and V by 3 bases; bases with no gene match: 11. The CDR3 region is CASSFVRRQGASGYTF. As DNA, the CDR3 is TGTGCCAGCAGTTTCGTTAGGAGACAGGGGGCCAGTGGCTACACCTTC.

This clonotype was found a few times. The chain combines TRBV6-6 with TRBJ2-7, with TRBD1 matching 7 bases. Germline lookup yields CDR1 MNHNY and CDR2 SVGAGI (reference sequence). The V segment lost 9 bases and the J segment 5 bases; nucleotides outside the gene matches: 7. This CDR3 is 12 amino acids long. The CDR3 protein is CASRTGPDEQYF. CDR3 nucleotide sequence: TGTGCCAGTCGGACAGGACCGGACGAGCAGTACTTC.

This clonotype was seen a handful of times. The chain links TRBV12-3 or TRBV12-4 to TRBJ2-7; 9 positions match TRBD1. With 3 bases clipped from V and 6 bases from J, the junction kept 6 bases outside the gene matches. This CDR3 has 14 amino acids. The DNA for the CDR3 is TGTGCCAGCAGTTTGCAGGACAGGGGAGGCGAGCAGTACTTC. Translation gives CASSLQDRGGEQYF.

The V and J genes are TRBV29-1 and TRBJ2-1; the D is unclear. Germline CDR1 reads SQVTM; CDR2 reads ANQGSEA. The ends were cut back, 3 bases at V and 6 bases at J, with 9 bases in the middle. CDR3 size: 12 residues. The CDR3 reads CSVDSVGNEQFF. CDR3 bases: TGCAGCGTTGACTCAGTGGGCAATGAGCAGTTCTTC.

In this sample, this clonotype turned up a few times. The chain joins TRBV6-5 to TRBJ2-4, with D perhaps TRBD1 or TRBD2 (6 bases each). V lost 2 bases and J lost 8, with 13 bases in between. The CDR3 spans 14 residues. Germline CDR1 reads MNHEY; CDR2 reads SVGAGI. The CDR3 spells CASSYRGESDIQYF. As DNA, the CDR3 is TGTGCCAGCAGTTACAGGGGGGAGTCGGACATTCAGTACTTC.

The rearrangement uses TRBV7-9 and TRBJ2-1, with D perhaps matching TRBD2 (6 bases). The CDR3 has 16 amino acids. V was trimmed by 1 base and J by 0 bases, leaving 10 bases between them. The V gene's germline CDR1 is SEHNR and CDR2 FQNEAQ (reference sequence). The CDR3 bases are TGTGCCAGCAGCTTAGATGCGGGATTCTCCTACAATGAGCAGTTCTTC. The encoded protein is CASSLDAGFSYNEQFF.

The CDR3 is CSVKGQGPWVPYEQYF. CDR3 coding DNA: TGCAGCGTCAAGGGGCAGGGTCCGTGGGTTCCTTACGAGCAGTACTTC. The rearrangement joins TRBV29-1 to TRBJ2-7, with D perhaps TRBD1 (5 bases). V dropped 6 bases and J dropped 4 bases, with 25 bases sitting between them. Germline values: CDR1 SQVTM, CDR2 ANQGSEA. The CDR3 covers 16 residues.

With respect to this clonotype: Germline is not matched at one junction end, which may reflect a read error. J is TRBJ1-2 and V is TRBV3-1; a possible D gene is TRBD1 (6 bases). The CDR3 consists of 16 residues. From germline, CDR1 is LGHDT and CDR2 YNNKEL (reference sequence). The CDR3, as DNA: TGTGCCAACAGCCAAGTCGTAACAGGGCGAAACTATGGCTACACCTTC. Translated: CANSQVVTGRNYGYTF.

The sample holds a few counts of this clonotype. This chain links TRBV20-1 with TRBJ2-4; no clear D. Gene TRBJ2-5 matches the end of the DNA better, so the J call may be wrong. CDR3 length: 11 residues. Germline V gene lookup returns CDR1 DFQATT and CDR2 SNEGSKA (reference sequence). The CDR3: CSARDKETQYF. CDR3 nucleotide sequence: TGCAGTGCTAGAGATAAAGAGACCCAGTACTTC.

This clonotype has a handful of counts. The gene calls are TRBV30 and TRBJ1-5; possible D gene TRBD1, 6 bases. The CDR3 spans 13 residues. With 2 bases removed from V and 4 bases from J, the gap between germline ends came to 9 bases. CDR1 GTSNPN and CDR2 SVGIG come from the germline V gene (reference sequence). CDR3 coding DNA: TGTGCCTGGAGTCTCCAGGGGAATCAGCCCCAGCATTTT. Its translation is CAWSLQGNQPQHF.

This clonotype appeared a few times. The V call is TRBV11-3, the J call TRBJ2-3, with D maybe TRBD2 (6 bases). CDR1 is SGHNT, CDR2 YENEEA, per germline. V lost 5 bases and J lost 6, with 24 bases in between. The length of the CDR3 is 17 residues. CDR3 protein: CASSGSPGELYTDTQYF. The CDR3 nucleotides read TGTGCCAGCAGCGGGTCACCGGGAGAGCTGTACACGGATACGCAGTATTTT.

A few counts support this clonotype. The J gene is TRBJ1-2, the V gene TRBV3-1; tentative D call: TRBD1 (5 bases). This CDR3 is 17 amino acids long. Trimming pared 0 bases from V and 0 bases from J, leaving 14 bases between. Germline V gene data show CDR1 as LGHDT and CDR2 as YNNKEL (reference sequence). The CDR3 DNA follows: TGTGCCAGCAGCCAAGATCGCCAGTGGGGGACTAACTATGGCTACACCTTC. Residues: CASSQDRQWGTNYGYTF.